These 14 T cell receptor beta chains share one sample of origin, sequenced in a study of cytomegalovirus exposure and HLA in healthy donors. Primers: 60 Vbeta forward and 13 Jbeta reverse. Assay used: immunoSEQ multiplex PCR; TCRdb lists only in-frame clones, some missing. Of some 140,000 clones listed, 70% to 85% are singletons. The sequenced material came from PBMCs. The source is a man aged 40-50 years in good health and CMV-seropositive.

The chain links TRBV19 to TRBJ2-5; D is possibly TRBD1 (6 bases). V lost 6 bases and J lost 7, with 9 bases in between. Germline values: CDR1 LNHDA, CDR2 SQIVND (reference sequence). There are 11 residues in the CDR3. This CDR3 is CASRGGPTQYF. DNA of the CDR3: TGTGCCAGTAGAGGGGGTCCGACCCAGTACTTC. Together with reference TRBV19 and TRBJ2-5, the CDR3 gives the full variable domain: DGGITQSPKYLFRKEGQNVTLSCEQNLNHDAMYWYRQDPGQGLRLIYYSQIVNDFQKGDIAEGYSVSREKKESFPLTVTSAQKNPTAFYLCASRGGPTQYFGPGTRLLVL.

In its sample, this clone was seen a few times. V gene TRBV7-3 combines with J gene TRBJ2-1, with 9 nucleotides matching TRBD2. The CDR3 totals 15 residues. Germline V gene sequence: CDR1 SGHTA, CDR2 FQGTGA. The V segment lost 5 bases and the J segment 4 bases; nucleotides outside the gene matches: 6. The CDR3 spells CASSIGLAIYNEQFF. CDR3 nucleotide sequence: TGTGCCAGCAGCATCGGACTAGCGATATACAATGAGCAGTTCTTC.

This chain joins TRBV15 and TRBJ2-3; the D gene is possibly TRBD2 (5 bases). Deletions cut 9 bases from V and 0 bases from J, with 7 bases between. CDR3 length: 12 residues. The germline CDR1 and CDR2 sequences are LNHNV and YYDKDF (reference sequence). CDR3 coding DNA: TGTGCCACAAAGCGGAGCACAGATACGCAGTATTTT. As protein: CATKRSTDTQYF.

The rearrangement joins TRBV5-1 to TRBJ2-3, with TRBD1 matching over 9 bases. In germline, CDR1 is SGHRS, CDR2 YFSETQ. CDR3 length: 14 residues. After removal of 3 bases from V and 6 bases from J, the junction contained 5 bases not matched to a gene. The CDR3, as DNA: TGCGCCAGCAGCTCGGACAGGGGAGGGGATACGCAGTATTTT. Amino acid sequence: CASSSDRGGDTQYF.

The V gene is TRBV10-1, the J gene TRBJ1-1; 7 bases are shared with TRBD1. CDR1 and CDR2 from the germline V gene are WNHNN and SYGVQD (reference sequence). The J segment lost 0 bases and the V segment lost 2 bases, leaving 18 bases of the junction unmatched. This CDR3 comprises 20 residues. CDR3 in DNA: TGCGCCAGCAGTGAGCCGTATTCGCTGACAGGGAAGCAGGTGAACACTGAAGCTTTCTTT. Its translation: CASSEPYSLTGKQVNTEAFF.

The chain couples TRBV28 to TRBJ2-1; 11 nucleotides match TRBD2. There are 18 residues in the CDR3. After removal of 4 bases from V and 9 bases from J, the junction contained 17 bases not matched to a gene. From germline, CDR1 is MDHEN and CDR2 SYDVKM. The CDR3 loop is CASSYMGGRPSGRREQFF. CDR3 in DNA: TGTGCCAGCAGTTATATGGGGGGTAGGCCTAGCGGGAGGCGTGAGCAGTTCTTC.

Points on this clone: This same CDR3 is encoded by further DNA sequences in the sample. The chain carries TRBV2 and TRBJ2-1; 14 bases are shared with TRBD2. The CDR3 is made up of 18 amino acids. Trimming cost V 2 bases and J 5 bases; bases outside gene matches: 8. CDR1 is SNHLY, CDR2 FYNNEI, per germline. CDR3: CASSEFGTSGSWDNEQFF. For the CDR3, the DNA is TGTGCCAGCAGTGAATTCGGGACTAGCGGGAGCTGGGACAATGAGCAGTTCTTC.

The J gene is TRBJ2-7, the V gene TRBV28, with TRBD2 identical over 10 bases. The CDR3 length is 17 residues. CDR1 is MDHEN, CDR2 SYDVKM, per germline. V dropped 2 bases and J dropped 3; count of bases not matched to a gene: 10. CDR3 coding DNA: TGTGCCAGCAGTTTACCGTGGCTTTGGACTAGCGGCTACGAGCAGTACTTC. It codes for CASSLPWLWTSGYEQYF.

This sequence joins TRBV7-9 and TRBJ1-5; D ambiguous. Trimming left V 1 base short and J 4 bases short, with 11 bases between. The CDR3 loop spans 15 amino acids. Germline loops: CDR1 SEHNR, CDR2 FQNEAQ (reference sequence). The CDR3 here is CASSLVGRQNQPQHF. As DNA, the CDR3 is TGTGCCAGCAGCTTAGTAGGCAGGCAGAATCAGCCCCAGCATTTT.

V gene TRBV7-9 combines with J gene TRBJ1-1, with TRBD1 matching over 7 bases. CDR1 is SEHNR and CDR2 is FQNEAQ in the germline V gene (reference sequence). V shed 5 bases, J shed 4 bases, and the junction held 4 bases outside the gene matches. CDR3 length: 13 amino acids. The CDR3 loop reads CASSQQGFTEAFF. The CDR3 region has the DNA TGTGCCAGCAGCCAACAGGGGTTCACTGAAGCTTTCTTT.

This clone was seen a few times. The chain combines TRBV2 with TRBJ1-4; a possible D gene is TRBD1 (5 bases). Trimming took 4 bases from V and 3 from J, leaving 9 bases between them. This CDR3 is 14 amino acids long. Germline V CDR1 and CDR2: SNHLY, FYNNEI. The DNA for the CDR3 is TGTGCCAGCAGTGGCAGGGCGCCTAATGAAAAACTGTTTTTT. Amino acid sequence: CASSGRAPNEKLFF.

The chain carries TRBV6-5 and TRBJ2-7; a possible D gene is TRBD2 (6 bases). V lost 8 bases and J 0 bases, leaving 14 bases between the germline ends. Germline values: CDR1 MNHEY, CDR2 SVGAGI. The CDR3 consists of 14 residues. Here the CDR3 DNA reads TGTGCCAGCCGGGAGAGGGGTATCTCCTACGAGCAGTACTTC. Amino acid sequence: CASRERGISYEQYF.

The chain recombines TRBV6-1 with TRBJ2-7; perhaps TRBD1 as D (5 bases). The CDR3 covers 14 residues. Germline V lookup: CDR1 MNHNS, CDR2 SASEGT. V was cut by 1 base and J by 0 bases, with 7 bases left in between. The CDR3 nucleotides are TGTGCCAGCAGTGAAGACAGGAGCTCCTACGAGCAGTACTTC. Protein: CASSEDRSSYEQYF.

The rearrangement joins TRBV7-2 to TRBJ1-5, with D perhaps matching TRBD1 (5 bases). CDR1 is SGHTA, CDR2 FQGNSA, per germline. Deletions cut 1 base from V and 5 bases from J, with 6 bases between. The CDR3 loop spans 13 amino acids. The chain's CDR3 is CASSLGGDQPQHF. Written as DNA, the CDR3 is TGTGCCAGCAGCTTAGGGGGCGATCAGCCCCAGCATTTT.